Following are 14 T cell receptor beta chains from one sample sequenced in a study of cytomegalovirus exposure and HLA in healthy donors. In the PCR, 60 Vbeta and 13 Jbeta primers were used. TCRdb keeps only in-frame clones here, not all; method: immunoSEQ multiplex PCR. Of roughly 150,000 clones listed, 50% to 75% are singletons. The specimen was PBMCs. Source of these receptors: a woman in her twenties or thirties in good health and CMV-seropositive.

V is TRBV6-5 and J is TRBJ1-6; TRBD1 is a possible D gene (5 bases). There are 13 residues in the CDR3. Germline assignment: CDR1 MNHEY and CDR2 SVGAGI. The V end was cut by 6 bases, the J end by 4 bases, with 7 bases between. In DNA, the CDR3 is TGTGCCAGCAGCCGGGGGTATAATTCACCCCTCCACTTT. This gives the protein CASSRGYNSPLHF.

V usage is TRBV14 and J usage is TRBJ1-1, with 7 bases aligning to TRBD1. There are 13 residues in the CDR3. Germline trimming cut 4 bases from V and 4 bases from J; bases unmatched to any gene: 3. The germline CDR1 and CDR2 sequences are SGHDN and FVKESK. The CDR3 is CASSRQGVTEAFF. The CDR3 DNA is TGTGCCAGCAGCCGACAGGGCGTCACTGAAGCTTTCTTT.

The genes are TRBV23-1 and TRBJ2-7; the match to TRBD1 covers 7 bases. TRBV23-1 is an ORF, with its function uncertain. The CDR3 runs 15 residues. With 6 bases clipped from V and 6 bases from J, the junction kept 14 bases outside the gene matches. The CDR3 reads CASSYPEGQSLEQYF. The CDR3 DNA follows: TGCGCCAGCAGCTACCCTGAGGGACAGTCGCTCGAGCAGTACTTC.

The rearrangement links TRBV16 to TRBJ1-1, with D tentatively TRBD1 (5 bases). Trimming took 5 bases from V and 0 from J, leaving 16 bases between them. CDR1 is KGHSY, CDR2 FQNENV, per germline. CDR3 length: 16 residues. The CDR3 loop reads CASSSKYLGVNTEAFF. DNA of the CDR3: TGTGCCAGCAGCTCGAAATATCTAGGGGTGAACACTGAAGCTTTCTTT.

CDR3 nucleotide sequence: TGTGCCAGCAGCTTAAGCAGGGGATCTCTCTATGGCTACACCTTC. Amino acid sequence: CASSLSRGSLYGYTF. The V and J genes are TRBV13 and TRBJ1-2, with D possibly TRBD1 on 6 matching bases. Germline V CDR1 and CDR2: PRHDT, FYEKMQ (reference sequence). CDR3 length: 15 amino acids. Trimming cost V 2 bases and J 4 bases, with 14 bases left between them.

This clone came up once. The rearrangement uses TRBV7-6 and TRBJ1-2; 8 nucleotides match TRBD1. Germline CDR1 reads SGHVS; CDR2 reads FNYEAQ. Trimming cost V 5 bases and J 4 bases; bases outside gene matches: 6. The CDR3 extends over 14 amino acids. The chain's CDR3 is CASSIGQGGYGYTF. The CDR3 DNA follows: TGTGCCAGCAGCATCGGACAGGGAGGCTATGGCTACACCTTC.

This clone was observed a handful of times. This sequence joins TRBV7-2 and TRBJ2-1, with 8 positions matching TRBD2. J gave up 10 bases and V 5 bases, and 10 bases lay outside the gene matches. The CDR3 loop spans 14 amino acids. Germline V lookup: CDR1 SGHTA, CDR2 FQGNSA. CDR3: CASSRGSGRHEQFF. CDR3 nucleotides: TGTGCCAGCAGCCGTGGCAGCGGGAGACACGAGCAGTTCTTC.

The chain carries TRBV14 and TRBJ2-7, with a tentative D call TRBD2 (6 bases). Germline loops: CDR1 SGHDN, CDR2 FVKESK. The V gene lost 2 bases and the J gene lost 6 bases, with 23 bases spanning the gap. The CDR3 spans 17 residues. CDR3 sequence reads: CASSQNRPGVGMGEQYF. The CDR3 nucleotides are TGTGCCAGCAGCCAAAATCGTCCGGGAGTCGGAATGGGCGAGCAGTACTTC.

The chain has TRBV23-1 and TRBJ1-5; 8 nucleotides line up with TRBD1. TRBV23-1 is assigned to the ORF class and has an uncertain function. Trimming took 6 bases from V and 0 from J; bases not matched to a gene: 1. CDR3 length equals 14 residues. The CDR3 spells CASRDRDSNQPQHF. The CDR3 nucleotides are TGCGCCAGCAGGGACAGGGATAGCAATCAGCCCCAGCATTTT.

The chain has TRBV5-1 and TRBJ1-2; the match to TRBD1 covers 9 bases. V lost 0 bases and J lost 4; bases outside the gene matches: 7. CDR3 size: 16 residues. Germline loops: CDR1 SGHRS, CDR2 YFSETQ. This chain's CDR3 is CASSLAGQGPFYGYTF. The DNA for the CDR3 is TGCGCCAGCAGCTTGGCGGGACAGGGCCCTTTCTATGGCTACACCTTC.

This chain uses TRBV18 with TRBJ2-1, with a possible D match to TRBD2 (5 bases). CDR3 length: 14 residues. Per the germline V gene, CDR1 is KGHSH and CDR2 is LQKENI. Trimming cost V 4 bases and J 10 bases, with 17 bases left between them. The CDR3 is CASSRAGLDAEQFF. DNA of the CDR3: TGTGCCAGCTCACGGGCCGGACTTGATGCCGAGCAGTTCTTC. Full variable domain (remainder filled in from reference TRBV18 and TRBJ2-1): NAGVMQNPRHLVRRRGQEARLRCSPMKGHSHVYWYRQLPEEGLKFMVYLQKENIIDESGMPKERFSAEFPKEGPSILRIQQVVRGDSAAYFCASSRAGLDAEQFFGPGTRLTVL.

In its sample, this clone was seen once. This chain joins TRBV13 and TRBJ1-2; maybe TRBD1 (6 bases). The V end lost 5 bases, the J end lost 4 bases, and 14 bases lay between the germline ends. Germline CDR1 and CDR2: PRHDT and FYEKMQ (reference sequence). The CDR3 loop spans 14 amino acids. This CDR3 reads CASSMRGQAYGYTF. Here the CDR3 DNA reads TGTGCCAGCAGCATGCGGGGGCAGGCCTATGGCTACACCTTC.

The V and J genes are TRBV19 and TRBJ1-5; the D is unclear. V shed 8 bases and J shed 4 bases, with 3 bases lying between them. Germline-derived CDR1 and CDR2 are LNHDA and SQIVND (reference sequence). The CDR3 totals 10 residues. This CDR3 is CASSNQPQHF. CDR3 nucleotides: TGTGCCAGTTCTAATCAGCCCCAGCATTTT.

In nucleotides, the CDR3 is TGTGCCAGCAGCTTGGGGCTAGCGGATGAGCAGTACTTC. Its protein product is CASSLGLADEQYF. The rearrangement joins TRBV5-6 to TRBJ2-7; 7 nucleotides line up with TRBD2. In germline, CDR1 is SGHDT, CDR2 YYEEEE. The CDR3 has 13 residues. The V segment lost 0 bases and the J segment 7 bases; nucleotides outside the gene matches: 4. The complete variable domain, with remaining parts taken from reference TRBV5-6 and TRBJ2-7, reads DAGVTQSPTHLIKTRGQQVTLRCSPKSGHDTVSWYQQALGQGPQFIFQYYEEEERQRGNFPDRFSGHQFPNYSSELNVNALLLGDSALYLCASSLGLADEQYFGPGTRLTVT.